This TCR beta chain was sequenced in a study of neurological immune-mediated disorders. Germline-derived CDR1 and CDR2 are ENHRY and SYGVKD. V gave up 6 bases and J gave up 2 bases; unmatched junction bases: 5. The length of the CDR3 is 14 residues. TCRdb reprocessed the 5' RACE reads via MiXCR and lists one record per CDR3 protein. This table holds about 69,000 distinct CDR3 sequences, 3% to 5% found once. The receptor's source is a man aged 30-40 years with multiple sclerosis. The chain combines TRBV10-3 with TRBJ1-1; 8 bases map to TRBD1. Sequenced material: PBMCs. The CDR3 protein is CAISGQGLNTEAFF. Written as DNA, the CDR3 is TGTGCCATCAGCGGACAGGGATTAAACACTGAAGCTTTCTTT.